The 26 T cell receptor beta chains below come from one sample, sequenced in a study of T cells in tumors after PD-1 blockade (dated by TCRdb to the late 2010s). The intended sense of this specimen's time point label: after anti-PD-1 therapy. The library was prepared using the immunoSEQ multiplex PCR assay. Entries here come from immuneACCESS through TCRdb and include only in-frame sequences with V and J called. Some clones fail to appear in such tables; in the studies checked, an unresolved V gene covers under half of the shortfall, and the cause of the remainder is unknown. For this sample the table gives around 34,000 clones, of which approximately 73% were detected only once. The ten largest clones add up to under 40% of the sample. The source was PBMCs, collected after anti-PD-1 treatment. The receptors originated from a human donor with basal cell carcinoma.

CDR3 nucleotide sequence: TGTGCCAGCAGGGAGAGACTAGCGGCCACCGGGGAGCTGTTTTTT. Its protein is CASRERLAATGELFF. V usage is TRBV6-5 and J usage is TRBJ2-2; 9 nucleotides agree with TRBD2. This CDR3 is 15 amino acids long. Germline CDR1 reads MNHEY; CDR2 reads SVGAGI. V shed 6 bases and J 4 bases; nucleotides not matched to a gene: 6.

The sample holds one count of this clone. The CDR3 spells CASSPNRVGTEAFF. Here the CDR3 DNA reads TGTGCCAGCAGCCCAAACAGGGTGGGCACTGAAGCTTTCTTT. The chain recombines TRBV7-8 with TRBJ1-1; tentative D call: TRBD1 (6 bases). Looked up from germline, CDR1 is SGHVS and CDR2 is FQNEAQ. The V end was cut by 5 bases, the J end by 4 bases, with 14 bases between. This CDR3 has 14 amino acids. The variable domain in full, with the rest retrieved from reference TRBV7-8 and TRBJ1-1, is GAGVSQSPRYKVAKRGQDVALRCDPISGHVSLFWYQQALGQGPEFLTYFQNEAQLDKSGLPSDRFFAERPEGSVSTLKIQRTQQEDSAVYLCASSPNRVGTEAFFGQGTRLTVV.

The table lists this clone with a count of one. CDR3 coding DNA: TGTGCCAGCGTTAACAGGGGTGTCGGCAATCAGCCCCAGCATTTT. As protein: CASVNRGVGNQPQHF. The rearrangement uses TRBV19 and TRBJ1-5; 7 bases line up with TRBD1. CDR3 length: 15 amino acids. Germline V gives CDR1 LNHDA, CDR2 SQIVND (reference sequence). With 9 bases clipped from V and 2 bases from J, the junction kept 10 bases outside the gene matches. Together with reference TRBV19 and TRBJ1-5, the CDR3 gives the full variable domain: DGGITQSPKYLFRKEGQNVTLSCEQNLNHDAMYWYRQDPGQGLRLIYYSQIVNDFQKGDIAEGYSVSREKKESFPLTVTSAQKNPTAFYLCASVNRGVGNQPQHFGDGTRLSIL.

This chain connects TRBV9 to TRBJ2-3, with D uncertain. The CDR3 has 12 residues. V was clipped by 4 bases and J by 3 bases, with 6 bases between them. Germline V gives CDR1 SGDLS, CDR2 YYNGEE. As DNA, the CDR3 is TGTGCCAGCAGCCTAATAACAGATACGCAGTATTTT. Protein sequence: CASSLITDTQYF.

This clone was found a few times. This chain uses TRBV6-6 with TRBJ1-5; D unresolved. Trimming shortened V by 5 bases and J by 0 bases, and 17 bases separated the two germline ends. The CDR3 consists of 17 residues. Germline CDR1 MNHNY, CDR2 SVGAGI (reference sequence). CDR3 protein: CASSPTLGSYSNQPQHF. CDR3 in DNA: TGTGCCAGCAGTCCCACTCTAGGGAGTTATAGCAATCAGCCCCAGCATTTT.

The chain uses TRBV6-5 and TRBJ1-1; maybe TRBD1 (6 bases). V lost 5 bases, J lost 1 base, and 14 bases lay in between. The CDR3 consists of 15 residues. Germline V gives CDR1 MNHEY, CDR2 SVGAGI. This CDR3 reads CASSRQVIGNTEAFF. CDR3 DNA: TGTGCCAGCAGTCGACAGGTGATTGGGAACACTGAAGCTTTCTTT.

The chain is built from TRBV30 and TRBJ2-1; D not resolved. Trimming removed 0 bases at V and 8 bases at J, with 14 bases between. The CDR3 totals 14 residues. From germline, CDR1 is GTSNPN and CDR2 SVGIG (reference sequence). CDR3 nucleotide sequence: TGTGCCTGGAGTGTACCCCCTAGATCCGATGAGCAGTTCTTC. Residues: CAWSVPPRSDEQFF.

The table lists this clone with a few counts. This rearrangement joins TRBV18 to TRBJ1-2, with D unresolved. With 3 bases removed from V and 7 bases from J, the gap between germline ends came to 15 bases. The germline V gene encodes CDR1 KGHSH and CDR2 LQKENI. The CDR3 is 14 amino acids. The CDR3 coding sequence is TGTGCCAGCTCACCTCCGATAGAATTAGCTGGCTACACCTTC. Its protein product is CASSPPIELAGYTF.

The rearrangement joins TRBV7-9 to TRBJ2-2; D call uncertain. The V end lost 4 bases, the J end lost 1 base, and 13 bases lay between the germline ends. The germline V gene encodes CDR1 SEHNR and CDR2 FQNEAQ (reference sequence). The CDR3 loop spans 16 amino acids. The CDR3 region is CASSSTGRRNTGELFF. In DNA, the CDR3 is TGTGCCAGCAGCTCCACCGGACGGCGGAACACCGGGGAGCTGTTTTTT.

V gene TRBV6-2 or TRBV6-3 combines with J gene TRBJ2-1, with 10 bases identical to TRBD2. Per the germline V gene, CDR1 is MNHEY and CDR2 is SVGEGT. CDR3 length: 17 residues. Trimming removed 2 bases from V and 4 bases from J; junction bases left unmatched: 8. CDR3 residues: CASSYADLAGDYNEQFF. The CDR3 DNA sequence: TGTGCCAGCAGTTACGCAGACCTAGCGGGGGATTACAATGAGCAGTTCTTC.

V and J are TRBV3-1 (or the pseudogene TRBV3-2) and TRBJ1-2; possibly TRBD1 for D (6 bases). Germline CDR1 and CDR2: LGHDT and YNNKEL (reference sequence). V gave up 1 base and J gave up 8 bases, with 11 bases separating them. The CDR3 runs 13 residues. DNA of the CDR3: TGTGCCAGCAGCCAAGCGTACAGGGCGGGCTACACCTTC. Its protein product is CASSQAYRAGYTF.

The chain recombines TRBV2 with TRBJ2-2; D is unclear. V lost 10 bases and J lost 5, with 8 bases in between. There are 11 residues in the CDR3. Germline V CDR1 and CDR2: SNHLY, FYNNEI. DNA of the CDR3: TGTGCCACCACCGGAACCGGGGAGCTGTTTTTT. This encodes CATTGTGELFF.

This clone was observed a single time. The J gene is TRBJ2-3, the V gene TRBV24-1; 10 bases are shared with TRBD2. The CDR3 contains 16 residues. V was clipped by 2 bases and J by 1 base; unmatched bases: 2. Per the germline V gene, CDR1 is KGHDR and CDR2 is SFDVKD. CDR3 bases: TGTGCCACCAGTGATTACGGGACTAGCGGCACAGATACGCAGTATTTT. Residues: CATSDYGTSGTDTQYF.

The rearrangement uses TRBV20-1 and TRBJ2-5; D may correspond to TRBD1 or TRBD2 (5 bases each). Germline V CDR1 and CDR2: DFQATT, SNEGSKA (reference sequence). The CDR3 is 13 amino acids. The V gene lost 3 bases and the J gene lost 2 bases, with 10 bases spanning the gap. CDR3 loop: CSASPWGQETQYF. CDR3 sequence (DNA): TGCAGTGCTAGTCCTTGGGGGCAAGAGACCCAGTACTTC.

The chain is built from TRBV28 and TRBJ1-5; D is unresolved. The CDR3 loop spans 15 amino acids. V was pared by 3 bases and J by 5 bases, with 14 bases between. Germline V gives CDR1 MDHEN, CDR2 SYDVKM. In DNA form, the CDR3 reads TGTGCCAGCAGTTTCTCGGGTACCCGTGATCAGCCCCAGCATTTT. Translating it yields CASSFSGTRDQPQHF. The whole variable domain, remainder taken from reference TRBV28 and TRBJ1-5, is DVKVTQSSRYLVKRTGEKVFLECVQDMDHENMFWYRQDPGLGLRLIYFSYDVKMKEKGDIPEGYSVSREKKERFSLILESASTNQTSMYLCASSFSGTRDQPQHFGDGTRLSIL.

The chain joins TRBV27 to TRBJ2-1; D unresolved. The CDR3 loop spans 14 amino acids. V shed 4 bases and J shed 4 bases, with 11 bases lying between them. Germline values: CDR1 MNHEY, CDR2 SMNVEV (reference sequence). CDR3 in amino acids: CASSSIVGYNEQFF. CDR3 DNA: TGTGCCAGCAGTTCAATTGTCGGGTACAATGAGCAGTTCTTC.

V is TRBV5-5 and J is TRBJ2-1; no reliable D call. Per germline, CDR1 SGHKS and CDR2 YYEKEE (reference sequence). The V gene lost 7 bases and the J gene lost 9 bases, with 14 bases spanning the gap. This CDR3 region has 12 residues. The CDR3 nucleotides are TGTGCCAGCGATAACCCCCCGGGTGAGCAGTTCTTC. Protein sequence: CASDNPPGEQFF.

This sequence joins TRBV2 and TRBJ2-1; D might be TRBD2 (6 bases). This CDR3 has 14 amino acids. Germline V lookup: CDR1 SNHLY, CDR2 FYNNEI. With 6 bases removed from V and 5 bases from J, the gap between germline ends came to 14 bases. The CDR3 is CASRIAANHNEQFF. DNA for the CDR3: TGTGCCAGCAGGATAGCGGCGAACCACAATGAGCAGTTCTTC.

The chain joins TRBV15 to TRBJ2-7, with D unclear. Per the germline V gene, CDR1 is LNHNV and CDR2 is YYDKDF (reference sequence). There are 13 residues in the CDR3. Trimming left V 0 bases short and J 6 bases short, with 9 bases between. The CDR3 sequence: CATSRDPSSEQYF. CDR3 in DNA: TGTGCCACCAGCAGAGATCCCTCGAGCGAGCAGTACTTC.

The gene calls are TRBV5-1 and TRBJ2-5; 10 nucleotides line up with TRBD2. Per germline, CDR1 SGHRS and CDR2 YFSETQ. Trimming removed 0 bases from V and 5 bases from J; junction bases left unmatched: 7. The CDR3 extends over 16 amino acids. The CDR3 region has the DNA TGCGCCAGCAGCTTGGTTAAAGCGGGGGGGCCTGAGACCCAGTACTTC. It codes for CASSLVKAGGPETQYF.

This sequence joins TRBV6-2 or TRBV6-3 and TRBJ1-6, with TRBD1 matching 8 bases. The J segment lost 2 bases and the V segment lost 6 bases, leaving 6 bases of the junction unmatched. CDR1 and CDR2 from the germline V gene are MNHEY and SVGEGT. The CDR3 runs to 16 residues. This CDR3 reads CASSLRQGTYNSPLHF. CDR3 DNA: TGTGCCAGCAGCCTCCGACAGGGGACCTATAATTCACCCCTCCACTTT.

This clone was seen repeatedly, ten times or more. The genes are TRBV6-5 and TRBJ1-1; weak D call: TRBD1 (5 bases). The germline CDR1 and CDR2 sequences are MNHEY and SVGAGI. V lost 7 bases and J 4 bases, leaving 16 bases between the germline ends. This CDR3 comprises 14 residues. This CDR3 reads CASKWTGVGTEAFF. CDR3 sequence (DNA): TGTGCCAGCAAATGGACGGGGGTTGGCACTGAAGCTTTCTTT.

The chain employs TRBV5-4 and TRBJ1-2, with D maybe TRBD1 (5 bases). From germline, CDR1 is SGHNT and CDR2 YYREEE (reference sequence). The CDR3 extends over 14 amino acids. The V gene lost 4 bases and the J gene lost 6 bases, with 16 bases spanning the gap. CDR3 in amino acids: CASSRPQGSHGYTF. In DNA form, the CDR3 reads TGTGCCAGCAGCCGACCCCAGGGATCCCATGGCTACACCTTC.

In this sample, this clone turned up a few times. V is TRBV3-1 (or the pseudogene TRBV3-2) and J is TRBJ2-1, with TRBD2 identical over 7 bases. The CDR3 is made up of 15 amino acids. Germline V gene sequence: CDR1 LGHDT, CDR2 YNNKEL (reference sequence). With 2 bases clipped from V and 4 bases from J, the junction kept 5 bases outside the gene matches. The CDR3 DNA sequence: TGTGCCAGCAGCCAACTAGCGGTGGGATACAATGAGCAGTTCTTC. Translation gives CASSQLAVGYNEQFF.

V usage is TRBV6-5 and J usage is TRBJ2-1; the D gene is possibly TRBD2 (6 bases). With 0 bases removed from V and 6 bases from J, the gap between germline ends came to 15 bases. The V gene's germline CDR1 is MNHEY and CDR2 SVGAGI. This CDR3 is built from 16 residues. The CDR3: CASSYSGGLAFNEQFF. The CDR3, as DNA: TGTGCCAGCAGTTACTCGGGGGGACTGGCCTTCAATGAGCAGTTCTTC.

CDR3 sequence: CASSAGTHNTGELFF. The CDR3 nucleotides read TGCGCCAGCAGCGCCGGGACCCATAACACCGGGGAGCTGTTTTTT. V gene TRBV5-1 combines with J gene TRBJ2-2; D tentatively fits TRBD1 or TRBD2 (5 bases each). Germline V lookup: CDR1 SGHRS, CDR2 YFSETQ. The CDR3 totals 15 residues. V gave up 4 bases and J gave up 2 bases, with 12 bases separating them.